Below are 7 T cell receptor beta chains sequenced from a single sample in a study of blood T cell repertoires in COVID-19. Here immunoSEQ multiplex PCR was the method, and the copy in TCRdb shows in-frame clones only, minus some. The table has a few hundred thousand clones, around 87% seen once. The sequenced sample was peripheral blood. These receptors were collected from a woman aged 55 to 70 with COVID-19, enrolled during active disease.

This sequence joins TRBV9 and TRBJ2-5; 10 bases fit TRBD2. Germline assignment: CDR1 SGDLS and CDR2 YYNGEE. J lost 1 base, V lost 0 bases, and 3 bases had no gene match. This CDR3 region has 16 residues. In DNA form, the CDR3 reads TGTGCCAGCAGCGTAGGTCTAGCGGGGGTCCAAGAGACCCAGTACTTC. Translation gives CASSVGLAGVQETQYF.

The CDR3 region is CASSLASGGALETQYF. DNA of the CDR3: TGTGCCAGCAGCTTAGCGTCCGGGGGGGCCCTGGAGACCCAGTACTTC. The chain links TRBV7-2 to TRBJ2-5; 8 bases line up with TRBD2. V shed 0 bases, J shed 5 bases, and the junction held 8 bases outside the gene matches. CDR1 and CDR2 (germline): SGHTA, FQGNSA. The CDR3 has 16 amino acids.

The chain links TRBV3-1 (or the pseudogene TRBV3-2) to TRBJ1-1, with 11 bases aligning to TRBD1. Germline loops: CDR1 LGHDT, CDR2 YNNKEL (reference sequence). V was pared by 4 bases and J by 5 bases, with 9 bases of the junction left unmatched. The CDR3 is 16 amino acids. The CDR3 nucleotides read TGTGCCAGCAGCCCCTCCTCGGACAGGGGGCGTACTGAAGCTTTCTTT. Its protein product is CASSPSSDRGRTEAFF.

This chain joins TRBV10-3 and TRBJ1-3; TRBD1 matches at 7 bases. The CDR3 has 14 residues. CDR1 and CDR2 (germline): ENHRY, SYGVKD. J was trimmed by 0 bases and V by 4 bases; bases with no gene match: 0. DNA of the CDR3: TGTGCCATCAGTGGGACAGGCTCTGGAAACACCATATATTTT. It codes for CAISGTGSGNTIYF.

The chain combines TRBV5-1 with TRBJ2-7; the D gene is possibly TRBD2 (5 bases). The CDR3 extends over 15 amino acids. V dropped 0 bases and J dropped 5 bases, with 15 bases sitting between them. CDR1 and CDR2 from the germline V gene are SGHRS and YFSETQ. The CDR3 is CASSLGGSRHHEQYF. CDR3 nucleotide sequence: TGCGCCAGCAGCTTGGGAGGGTCCAGGCATCACGAGCAGTACTTC.

The rearrangement links TRBV5-1 to TRBJ2-7, with 10 bases lining up with TRBD2. Trimming at V came to 4 bases and at J to 6 bases, leaving 7 bases not matched to a gene. The CDR3 is 14 residues long. CDR1 is SGHRS, CDR2 YFSETQ, per germline. The chain's CDR3 is CASSASGGLFEQYF. The CDR3 nucleotides read TGCGCCAGCAGCGCTAGCGGGGGCCTATTCGAGCAGTACTTC. The full variable domain, with the rest looked up from reference TRBV5-1 and TRBJ2-7, is KAGVTQTPRYLIKTRGQQVTLSCSPISGHRSVSWYQQTPGQGLQFLFEYFSETQRNKGNFPGRFSGRQFSNSRSEMNVSTLELGDSALYLCASSASGGLFEQYFGPGTRLTVT.

The CDR3 sequence is CARSPDRRLNTEAFF. The CDR3, as DNA: TGTGCCAGAAGCCCAGACAGGCGCCTGAACACTGAAGCTTTCTTT. The rearrangement uses TRBV5-3 and TRBJ1-1; tentatively, D is TRBD1 (6 bases). Being an ORF, TRBV5-3 has a function that is uncertain. Trimming removed 4 bases at V and 0 bases at J, with 13 bases between. The CDR3 has 15 amino acids.